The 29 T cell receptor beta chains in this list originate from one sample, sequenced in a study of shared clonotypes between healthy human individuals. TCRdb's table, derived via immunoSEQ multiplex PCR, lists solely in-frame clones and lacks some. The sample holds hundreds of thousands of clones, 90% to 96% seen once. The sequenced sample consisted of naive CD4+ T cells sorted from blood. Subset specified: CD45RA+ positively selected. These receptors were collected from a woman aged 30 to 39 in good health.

The CDR3 is CASSFAGPNYGYTF. DNA for the CDR3: TGTGCCAGCAGTTTTGCGGGGCCGAACTATGGCTACACCTTC. This rearrangement joins TRBV27 to TRBJ1-2, with a tentative D call TRBD1 (5 bases). V lost 3 bases and J 2 bases, leaving 10 bases between the germline ends. This CDR3 is 14 amino acids long. Per the germline V gene, CDR1 is MNHEY and CDR2 is SMNVEV (reference sequence).

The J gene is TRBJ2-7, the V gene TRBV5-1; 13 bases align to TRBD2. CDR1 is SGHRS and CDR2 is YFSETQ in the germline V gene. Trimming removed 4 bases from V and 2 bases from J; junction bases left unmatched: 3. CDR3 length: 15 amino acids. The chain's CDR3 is CASSGTSGATYEQYF. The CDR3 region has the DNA TGCGCCAGCAGCGGGACTAGCGGGGCCACCTACGAGCAGTACTTC.

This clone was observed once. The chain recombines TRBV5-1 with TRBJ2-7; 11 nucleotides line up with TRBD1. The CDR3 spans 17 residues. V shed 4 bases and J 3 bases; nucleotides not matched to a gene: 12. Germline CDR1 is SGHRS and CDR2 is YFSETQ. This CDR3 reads CASSALGTGGQGYEQYF. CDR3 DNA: TGCGCCAGCAGCGCTCTCGGGACAGGGGGACAGGGCTACGAGCAGTACTTC.

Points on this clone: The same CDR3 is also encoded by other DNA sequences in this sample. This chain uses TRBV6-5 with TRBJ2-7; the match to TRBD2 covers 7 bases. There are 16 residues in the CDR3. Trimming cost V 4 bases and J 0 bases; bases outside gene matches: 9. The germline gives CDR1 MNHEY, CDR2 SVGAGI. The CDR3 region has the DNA TGTGCCAGCAGTTCCTCAAGACTAGCAGGCTCCTACGAGCAGTACTTC. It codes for CASSSSRLAGSYEQYF.

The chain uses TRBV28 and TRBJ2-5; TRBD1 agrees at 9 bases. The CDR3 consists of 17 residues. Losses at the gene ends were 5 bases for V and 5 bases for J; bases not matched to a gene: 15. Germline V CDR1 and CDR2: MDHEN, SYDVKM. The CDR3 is CASSRKGRQGVWETQYF. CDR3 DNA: TGTGCCAGCAGTAGAAAGGGGAGACAGGGGGTTTGGGAGACCCAGTACTTC.

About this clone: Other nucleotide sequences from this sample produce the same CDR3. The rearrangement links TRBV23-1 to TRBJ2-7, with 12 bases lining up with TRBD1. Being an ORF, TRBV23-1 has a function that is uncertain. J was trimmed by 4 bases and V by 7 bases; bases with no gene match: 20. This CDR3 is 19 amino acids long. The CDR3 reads CASIIRPGGRDRGRYEQYF. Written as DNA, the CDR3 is TGCGCCAGCATTATACGGCCGGGGGGGCGGGACAGGGGGCGGTACGAGCAGTACTTC.

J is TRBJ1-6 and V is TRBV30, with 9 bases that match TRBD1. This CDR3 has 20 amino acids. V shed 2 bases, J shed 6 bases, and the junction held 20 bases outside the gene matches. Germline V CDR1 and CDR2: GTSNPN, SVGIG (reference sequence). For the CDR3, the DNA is TGTGCCTGGAGTCCCGCCCGCTCGTGGACAGGGGAAGTTGGTAATTCACCCCTCCACTTT. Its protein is CAWSPARSWTGEVGNSPLHF.

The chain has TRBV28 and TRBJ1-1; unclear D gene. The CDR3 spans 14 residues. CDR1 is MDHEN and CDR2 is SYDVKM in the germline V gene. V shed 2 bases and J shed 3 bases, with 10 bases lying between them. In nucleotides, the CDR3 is TGTGCCAGCAGTTTACGGGGAAGGCACACTGAAGCTTTCTTT. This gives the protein CASSLRGRHTEAFF.

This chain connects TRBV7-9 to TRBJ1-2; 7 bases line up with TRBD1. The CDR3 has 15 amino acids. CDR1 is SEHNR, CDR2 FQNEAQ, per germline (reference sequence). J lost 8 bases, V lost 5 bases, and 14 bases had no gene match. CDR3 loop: CASSRRDSPPLGYTF. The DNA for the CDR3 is TGTGCCAGCAGCCGCCGGGACAGCCCCCCTTTGGGCTACACCTTC. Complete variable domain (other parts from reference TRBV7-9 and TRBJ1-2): DTGVSQNPRHKITKRGQNVTFRCDPISEHNRLYWYRQTLGQGPEFLTYFQNEAQLEKSRLLSDRFSAERPKGSFSTLEIQRTEQGDSAMYLCASSRRDSPPLGYTFGSGTRLTVV.

In nucleotides, the CDR3 is TGTGCCAGCAGTTTCACGGGTGAAAAACTGTTTTTT. It encodes CASSFTGEKLFF. The chain uses TRBV28 and TRBJ1-4; D is unresolved. Trimming removed 3 bases at V and 7 bases at J, with 6 bases between. This CDR3 has 12 amino acids. CDR1 MDHEN and CDR2 SYDVKM come from the germline V gene.

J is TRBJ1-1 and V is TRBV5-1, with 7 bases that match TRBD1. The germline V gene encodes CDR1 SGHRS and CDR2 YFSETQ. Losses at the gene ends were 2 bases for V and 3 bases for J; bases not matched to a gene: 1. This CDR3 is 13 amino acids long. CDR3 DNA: TGCGCCAGCAGCTTCCAGGGGGACACTGAAGCTTTCTTT. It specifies CASSFQGDTEAFF.

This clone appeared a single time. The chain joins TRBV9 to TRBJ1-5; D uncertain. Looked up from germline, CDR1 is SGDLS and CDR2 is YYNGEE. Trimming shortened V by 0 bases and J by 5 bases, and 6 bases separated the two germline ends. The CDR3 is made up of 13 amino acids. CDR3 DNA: TGTGCCAGCAGCGTAGGGTATGATCAGCCCCAGCATTTT. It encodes CASSVGYDQPQHF. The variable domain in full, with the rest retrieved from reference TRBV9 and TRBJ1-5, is DSGVTQTPKHLITATGQRVTLRCSPRSGDLSVYWYQQSLDQGLQFLIQYYNGEERAKGNILERFSAQQFPDLHSELNLSSLELGDSALYFCASSVGYDQPQHFGDGTRLSIL.

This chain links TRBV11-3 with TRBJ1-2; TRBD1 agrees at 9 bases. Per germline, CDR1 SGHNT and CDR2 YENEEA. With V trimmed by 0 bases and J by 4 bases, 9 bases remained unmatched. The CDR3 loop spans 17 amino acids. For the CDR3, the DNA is TGTGCCAGCAGCTTAGAAGGTGGGACAGGGCGGATCTATGGCTACACCTTC. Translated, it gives CASSLEGGTGRIYGYTF. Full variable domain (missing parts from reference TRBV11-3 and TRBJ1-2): EAGVVQSPRYKIIEKKQPVAFWCNPISGHNTLYWYLQNLGQGPELLIRYENEEAVDDSQLPKDRFSAERLKGVDSTLKIQPAELGDSAVYLCASSLEGGTGRIYGYTFGSGTRLTVV.

The CDR3 loop reads CASSVVTGTQYF. The CDR3 nucleotides read TGTGCCAGCAGCGTAGTAACGGGGACGCAGTATTTT. The chain uses TRBV9 and TRBJ2-3, with TRBD2 as a possible D gene (5 bases). Germline CDR1 and CDR2: SGDLS and YYNGEE. CDR3 length: 12 residues. Trimming cost V 0 bases and J 9 bases, with 8 bases left between them.

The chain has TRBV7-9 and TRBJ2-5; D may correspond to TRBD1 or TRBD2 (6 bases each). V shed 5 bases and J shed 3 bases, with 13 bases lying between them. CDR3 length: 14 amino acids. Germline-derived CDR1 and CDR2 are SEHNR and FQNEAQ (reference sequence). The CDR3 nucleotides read TGTGCCAGCAGCAAAAGGGGGGTCAAAGAGACCCAGTACTTC. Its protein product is CASSKRGVKETQYF.

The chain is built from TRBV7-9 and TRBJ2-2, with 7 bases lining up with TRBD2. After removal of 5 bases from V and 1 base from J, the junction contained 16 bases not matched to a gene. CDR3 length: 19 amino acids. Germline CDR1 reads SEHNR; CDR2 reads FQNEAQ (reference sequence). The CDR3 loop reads CASSTGGLADARNTGELFF. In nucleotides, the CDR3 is TGTGCCAGCAGCACAGGCGGGCTAGCGGATGCGAGGAACACCGGGGAGCTGTTTTTT.

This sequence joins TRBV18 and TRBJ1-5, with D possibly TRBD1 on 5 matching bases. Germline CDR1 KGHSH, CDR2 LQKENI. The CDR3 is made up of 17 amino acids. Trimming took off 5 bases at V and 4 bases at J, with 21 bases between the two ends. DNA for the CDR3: TGTGCCAGCTCAGTCGGGACCCACAACCGAAGGAATCAGCCCCAGCATTTT. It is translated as CASSVGTHNRRNQPQHF.

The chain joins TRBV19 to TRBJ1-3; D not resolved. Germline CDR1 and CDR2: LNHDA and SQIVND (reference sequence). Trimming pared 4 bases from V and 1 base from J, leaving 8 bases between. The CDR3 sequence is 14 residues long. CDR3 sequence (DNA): TGTGCCAGTAGTACCCGGACTTCTGGAAACACCATATATTTT. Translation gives CASSTRTSGNTIYF.

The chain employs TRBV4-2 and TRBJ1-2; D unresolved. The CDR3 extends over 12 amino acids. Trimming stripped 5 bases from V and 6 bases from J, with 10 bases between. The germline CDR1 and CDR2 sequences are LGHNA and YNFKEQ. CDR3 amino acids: CASSLLENGYTF. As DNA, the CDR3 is TGTGCCAGCAGCTTGCTGGAGAATGGCTACACCTTC.

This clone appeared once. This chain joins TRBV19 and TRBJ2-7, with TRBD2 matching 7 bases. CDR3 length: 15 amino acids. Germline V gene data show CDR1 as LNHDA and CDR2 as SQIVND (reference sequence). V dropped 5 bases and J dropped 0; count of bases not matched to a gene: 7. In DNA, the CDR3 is TGTGCCAGTAGTTCCACTAGCGCGAGCTCCTACGAGCAGTACTTC. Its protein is CASSSTSASSYEQYF.

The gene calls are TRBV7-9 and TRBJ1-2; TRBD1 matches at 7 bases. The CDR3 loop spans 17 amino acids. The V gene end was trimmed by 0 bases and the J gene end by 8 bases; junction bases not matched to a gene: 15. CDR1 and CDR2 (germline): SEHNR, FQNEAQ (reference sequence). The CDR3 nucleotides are TGTGCCAGCAGCTTAGCCGATGGACAGGCAGTGGAGGGAGGCTACACCTTC. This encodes CASSLADGQAVEGGYTF. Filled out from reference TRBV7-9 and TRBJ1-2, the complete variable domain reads DTGVSQNPRHKITKRGQNVTFRCDPISEHNRLYWYRQTLGQGPEFLTYFQNEAQLEKSRLLSDRFSAERPKGSFSTLEIQRTEQGDSAMYLCASSLADGQAVEGGYTFGSGTRLTVV.

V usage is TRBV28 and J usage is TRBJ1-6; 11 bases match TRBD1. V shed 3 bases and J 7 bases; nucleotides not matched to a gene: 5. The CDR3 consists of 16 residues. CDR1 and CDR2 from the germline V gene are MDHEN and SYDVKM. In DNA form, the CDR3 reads TGTGCCAGCAGTTTCGGACAGGGGGCCAGCAATTCACCCCTCCACTTT. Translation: CASSFGQGASNSPLHF.

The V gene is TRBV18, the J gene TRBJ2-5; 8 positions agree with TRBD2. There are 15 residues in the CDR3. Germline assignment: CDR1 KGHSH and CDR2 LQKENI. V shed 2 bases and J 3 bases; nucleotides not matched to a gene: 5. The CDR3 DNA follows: TGTGCCAGCTCACCAGGTAGCGGGATTAAAGAGACCCAGTACTTC. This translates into CASSPGSGIKETQYF.

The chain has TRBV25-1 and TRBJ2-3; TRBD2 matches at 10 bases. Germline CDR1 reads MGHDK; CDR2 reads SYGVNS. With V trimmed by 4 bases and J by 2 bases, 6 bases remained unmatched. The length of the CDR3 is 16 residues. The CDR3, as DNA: TGTGCCAGCAGTGGGGGGACTAGCGCCACCACAGATACGCAGTATTTT. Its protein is CASSGGTSATTDTQYF.

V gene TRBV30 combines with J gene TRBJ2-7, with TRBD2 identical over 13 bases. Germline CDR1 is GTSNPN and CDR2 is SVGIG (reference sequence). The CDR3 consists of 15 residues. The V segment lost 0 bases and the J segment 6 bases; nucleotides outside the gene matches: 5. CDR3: CAWSVGLAGASEQYF. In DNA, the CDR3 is TGTGCCTGGAGTGTAGGACTAGCGGGAGCTAGCGAGCAGTACTTC.

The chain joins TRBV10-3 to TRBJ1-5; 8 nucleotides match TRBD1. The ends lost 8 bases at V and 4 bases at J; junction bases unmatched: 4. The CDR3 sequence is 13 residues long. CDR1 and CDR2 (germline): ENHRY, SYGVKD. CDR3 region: CAIRGQDNQPQHF. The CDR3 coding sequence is TGTGCCATCCGGGGACAGGATAATCAGCCCCAGCATTTT.

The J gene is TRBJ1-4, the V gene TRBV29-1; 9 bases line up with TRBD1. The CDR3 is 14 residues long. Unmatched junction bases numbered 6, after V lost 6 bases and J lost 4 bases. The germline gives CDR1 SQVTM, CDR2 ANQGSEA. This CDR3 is CSVAQGAINEKLFF. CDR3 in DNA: TGCAGCGTGGCACAGGGGGCAATTAATGAAAAACTGTTTTTT.

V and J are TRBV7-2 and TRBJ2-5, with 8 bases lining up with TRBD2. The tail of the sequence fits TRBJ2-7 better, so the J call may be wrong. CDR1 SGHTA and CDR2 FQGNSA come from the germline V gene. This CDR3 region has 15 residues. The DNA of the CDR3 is TGTGCCAGCAGCGTTAGCGGGATATTAAACTACGAGCAGTACTTC. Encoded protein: CASSVSGILNYEQYF.

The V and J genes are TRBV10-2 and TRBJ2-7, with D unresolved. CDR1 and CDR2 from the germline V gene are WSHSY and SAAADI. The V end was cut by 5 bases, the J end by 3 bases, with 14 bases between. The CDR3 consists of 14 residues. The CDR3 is CASSSPPNYYEQYF. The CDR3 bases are TGCGCCAGCAGTTCCCCCCCGAACTACTACGAGCAGTACTTC.